A selection of T cell receptor beta chains follows, all from one sample in a study of blood T cells in healthy people across ages. TCRdb used MiXCR to reprocess the 5' RACE reads, holding one entry per CDR3 protein. This table holds about 540,000 distinct CDR3 sequences, about 24% found once. The data also belong to a second study, concerning T cells of mothers and their children.

Sequencing input: blood. The receptors shown here come from a boy aged 10-17 years in good health. Each CDR3 is given with its conserved first and last residue. Fields, in order: D gene, V gene, clone size, J gene, CDR3 DNA, CDR3 protein. A D gene is named only where the DNA matches it firmly. Clone size is not always given. Where it is, it says once, few, many or a class for expanded clones.

D gene: TRBD2
V gene: TRBV11-2
clone size: -
J gene: TRBJ2-3
CDR3 DNA: TGTGCCAGCAGCTTAGCGCCTAGCGGGGGAATAGATACGCAGTATTTT
CDR3 protein: CASSLAPSGGIDTQYF

D gene: -
V gene: TRBV20-1
clone size: few
J gene: TRBJ2-5
CDR3 DNA: TGCAGTGCTAGAGATCTTACGGGCCAAGAGACCCAGTACTTC
CDR3 protein: CSARDLTGQETQYF

D gene: -
V gene: TRBV20-1
clone size: few
J gene: TRBJ2-1
CDR3 DNA: TGCAGTGCTATGCCTGAGGGGCCTTACAATGAGCAGTTCTTC
CDR3 protein: CSAMPEGPYNEQFF

D gene: -
V gene: TRBV28
clone size: few
J gene: TRBJ2-3
CDR3 DNA: TGTGCCAGCAGAGCGGCAAGCACAGATACGCAGTATTTT
CDR3 protein: CASRAASTDTQYF

D gene: -
V gene: TRBV12-3/TRBV12-4
clone size: -
J gene: TRBJ2-7
CDR3 DNA: TGTGCCAGCAGTTTTGCCAGGGTCGGCGAGCAGTACTTC
CDR3 protein: CASSFARVGEQYF

D gene: -
V gene: TRBV20-1
clone size: few
J gene: TRBJ2-7
CDR3 DNA: TGCAGTGTTACCGCCGCCTGGGACAAAAAAGGGGAGCAGTACTTC
CDR3 protein: CSVTAAWDKKGEQYF

D gene: -
V gene: TRBV4-3
clone size: -
J gene: TRBJ2-7
CDR3 DNA: TGCGCCAGCAGTCCGAACCAGGGACTTTCCTACGAGCAGTACTTC
CDR3 protein: CASSPNQGLSYEQYF

D gene: -
V gene: TRBV7-2
clone size: -
J gene: TRBJ2-7
CDR3 DNA: TGTGCCAGCAGCTCCCAAACCGGACTGAGGGAGAGTTACGAGCAGTACTTC
CDR3 protein: CASSSQTGLRESYEQYF

D gene: -
V gene: TRBV7-9
clone size: -
J gene: TRBJ1-2
CDR3 DNA: TGTGCCAGCAGCTACGTGGGCGATGGCTACACCTTC
CDR3 protein: CASSYVGDGYTF

D gene: -
V gene: TRBV20-1
clone size: few
J gene: TRBJ2-4
CDR3 DNA: TGCAGTGCCTCAGGGGCCCGGGACATTCAGTACTTC
CDR3 protein: CSASGARDIQYF

D gene: -
V gene: TRBV5-1
clone size: -
J gene: TRBJ1-1
CDR3 DNA: TGCGCCAGCAGCTTGGGATCAGCCGCGAACACTGAAGCTTTCTTT
CDR3 protein: CASSLGSAANTEAFF

D gene: TRBD2
V gene: TRBV7-3
clone size: -
J gene: TRBJ2-5
CDR3 DNA: TGTGCCAGCAGCTCGGGGGTTGACCTAGCGGGAGGGCCTAAAGAGACCCAGTACTTC
CDR3 protein: CASSSGVDLAGGPKETQYF

D gene: -
V gene: TRBV28
clone size: -
J gene: TRBJ1-1
CDR3 DNA: TGTGCCAGCAGTTTCGAAGGATATATGAACACTGAAGCTTTCTTT
CDR3 protein: CASSFEGYMNTEAFF

D gene: -
V gene: TRBV30
clone size: once
J gene: TRBJ2-6
CDR3 DNA: TGTGCCTGGAGACAACAGGCTACAGCTACTTACGTCCTGACTTTC
CDR3 protein: CAWRQQATATYVLTF

D gene: TRBD2
V gene: TRBV20-1
clone size: -
J gene: TRBJ2-1
CDR3 DNA: TGCAGTGCTCACCCCGGGGGGGCCTACAATGAGCAGTTCTTC
CDR3 protein: CSAHPGGAYNEQFF

D gene: TRBD1
V gene: TRBV6-5
clone size: -
J gene: TRBJ1-2
CDR3 DNA: TGTGCCAGCAGCACAGACAGGGAAGTCTATGGCTACACCTTC
CDR3 protein: CASSTDREVYGYTF

D gene: -
V gene: TRBV4-3
clone size: -
J gene: TRBJ2-1
CDR3 DNA: TGCGCCAGCAGCCAAGAGTTTCTGTTGACCGCTACCTACGAGCGGTACTTC
CDR3 protein: CASSQEFLLTATYERYF

D gene: -
V gene: TRBV7-2
clone size: many
J gene: TRBJ1-2
CDR3 DNA: TGTGCCAGCAGCTTAGGAAGGGGATGGGGCTACACCTTC
CDR3 protein: CASSLGRGWGYTF

D gene: -
V gene: TRBV21-1
clone size: -
J gene: TRBJ2-2
CDR3 DNA: TGTGCCAGCAGCAAAGGGACGTGTCCTAGCGGAAACACCGGGGAGCTGTTTTTT
CDR3 protein: CASSKGTCPSGNTGELFF

D gene: -
V gene: TRBV28
clone size: few
J gene: TRBJ2-5
CDR3 DNA: TGTGCCAGCTGTCCCCGGGAGACCCAGTACTTC
CDR3 protein: CASCPRETQYF

D gene: -
V gene: TRBV6-2/TRBV6-3
clone size: many
J gene: TRBJ2-7
CDR3 DNA: TGTGCCAGCAGTTATGGGGTCCAGTCCCCGGACGAGCAGTACTTC
CDR3 protein: CASSYGVQSPDEQYF

D gene: -
V gene: TRBV20-1
clone size: -
J gene: TRBJ2-5
CDR3 DNA: TGCAGTGCTAGGGTCCTAGGAGCCGAAGAGACCCAGTACTTC
CDR3 protein: CSARVLGAEETQYF

D gene: TRBD2
V gene: TRBV4-3
clone size: few
J gene: TRBJ2-1
CDR3 DNA: TGCGCCAGCAGCCAAGGACTAGCGGGAGGCGAGCAGTTCTTC
CDR3 protein: CASSQGLAGGEQFF

D gene: TRBD2
V gene: TRBV28
clone size: few
J gene: TRBJ2-7
CDR3 DNA: TGTGCCAGCAGTTTAGTGGGTAGCAGGACTAGCGGGAGGAACTACGAGCAGTACTTC
CDR3 protein: CASSLVGSRTSGRNYEQYF

D gene: -
V gene: TRBV4-3
clone size: few
J gene: TRBJ2-1
CDR3 DNA: TGCGCCAGCACCCAAGCACCAGGGGGCGGGGGCAATGAGCAGTTCTTC
CDR3 protein: CASTQAPGGGGNEQFF

D gene: -
V gene: TRBV27
clone size: few
J gene: TRBJ1-6
CDR3 DNA: TGTGCCAGCACCTTTAACCTCCGGGCCCCCAATTCACCCCTCCACTTT
CDR3 protein: CASTFNLRAPNSPLHF

D gene: -
V gene: TRBV6-6
clone size: many
J gene: TRBJ1-3
CDR3 DNA: TGTGCCAGCAGTTACGACCACTCTGGAAACACCATATATTTT
CDR3 protein: CASSYDHSGNTIYF

D gene: TRBD1
V gene: TRBV7-2
clone size: few
J gene: TRBJ2-5
CDR3 DNA: TGTGCCAGCAGCCCGAGCCAGGGGGCGCGGGAGACCCAGTACTTC
CDR3 protein: CASSPSQGARETQYF

D gene: TRBD2
V gene: TRBV5-1
clone size: many
J gene: TRBJ2-5
CDR3 DNA: TGCGCCAGCAGCTGGACTAGCGGGGGCCGCGAGACCCAGTACTTC
CDR3 protein: CASSWTSGGRETQYF

D gene: -
V gene: TRBV4-2
clone size: -
J gene: TRBJ1-2
CDR3 DNA: TGTGCCAGCAGCCCACAGCCCCCGGGGGGAAACTATGGCTACACCTTC
CDR3 protein: CASSPQPPGGNYGYTF

D gene: TRBD2
V gene: TRBV5-1
clone size: -
J gene: TRBJ2-7
CDR3 DNA: TGCGCCAGCAGCTTAATAGCGGGAGGGCCCGGCGAGCAGTACTTC
CDR3 protein: CASSLIAGGPGEQYF

D gene: TRBD1
V gene: TRBV7-2
clone size: -
J gene: TRBJ2-5
CDR3 DNA: TGTGCCAGCAGCCTACAAAGGGGTGAAGGGACAGTCCAAGAGACCCAGTACTTC
CDR3 protein: CASSLQRGEGTVQETQYF

D gene: -
V gene: TRBV20-1
clone size: -
J gene: TRBJ2-3
CDR3 DNA: TGCATAGAGGACTGCGCTAGCACAGATACGCAGTATTTT
CDR3 protein: CIEDCASTDTQYF

D gene: -
V gene: TRBV29-1
clone size: -
J gene: TRBJ2-5
CDR3 DNA: TGCAGCGCCCCGGGACTTCTGGGAGAGACCCAGTACTTC
CDR3 protein: CSAPGLLGETQYF

D gene: TRBD1
V gene: TRBV7-9
clone size: many
J gene: TRBJ2-5
CDR3 DNA: TGTGCCAGCAGCCGGGACAGGGGATTGCAAGAGACCCAGTACTTC
CDR3 protein: CASSRDRGLQETQYF

D gene: -
V gene: TRBV6-6
clone size: -
J gene: TRBJ1-4
CDR3 DNA: TGTGCCAGCAGACCCTCTGGGGGAACTAATGAAAAACTGTTTTTT
CDR3 protein: CASRPSGGTNEKLFF

D gene: -
V gene: TRBV4-1
clone size: few
J gene: TRBJ1-4
CDR3 DNA: TGCGCCAGCAGCCAATGGGAGGGTGAAAAACTGTTTTTT
CDR3 protein: CASSQWEGEKLFF

D gene: TRBD1
V gene: TRBV5-5
clone size: -
J gene: TRBJ2-4
CDR3 DNA: TGTGCCAGCAGCACCGTTGTCCGGACAGGGGGAAGGGGCATTCAGTACTTC
CDR3 protein: CASSTVVRTGGRGIQYF

D gene: -
V gene: TRBV16
clone size: -
J gene: TRBJ2-1
CDR3 DNA: TGTGCCAGCAGTCCTTTCCCCGAGCAGTTCTTC
CDR3 protein: CASSPFPEQFF

D gene: -
V gene: TRBV28
clone size: -
J gene: TRBJ2-3
CDR3 DNA: TGTGCCAGCAGCACCACCCCGGGAACCGTCGCAGATACGCAGTATTTT
CDR3 protein: CASSTTPGTVADTQYF

D gene: -
V gene: TRBV20-1
clone size: once
J gene: TRBJ1-5
CDR3 DNA: TGCAGTGTCGGGGGGGTGAACAATCAGCCCCAGCATTTT
CDR3 protein: CSVGGVNNQPQHF

D gene: TRBD1
V gene: TRBV6-1
clone size: few
J gene: TRBJ1-2
CDR3 DNA: TGTGCCAGCAGTTCTACGGACCCGACAGGGTATGGCTACACCTTC
CDR3 protein: CASSSTDPTGYGYTF

D gene: -
V gene: TRBV21-1
clone size: -
J gene: TRBJ2-3
CDR3 DNA: TGTGCCAGCAGCAATGGGATTCGACTTAGCACAGATACGCAGTATTTT
CDR3 protein: CASSNGIRLSTDTQYF

D gene: TRBD1
V gene: TRBV2
clone size: -
J gene: TRBJ2-1
CDR3 DNA: TGTGCCAGCAGGACCGGGACAGTTGCCTACAATGAGCAGTTCTTC
CDR3 protein: CASRTGTVAYNEQFF

D gene: -
V gene: TRBV12-3/TRBV12-4
clone size: -
J gene: TRBJ2-7
CDR3 DNA: TGTGCCAGCAGTCCCCCCCGGGAGCCTCTAGGCGAGCAGTACTTC
CDR3 protein: CASSPPREPLGEQYF

D gene: -
V gene: TRBV20-1
clone size: few
J gene: TRBJ1-1
CDR3 DNA: TGCAGTGCTAGAGATCCGGCGAACACTGAAGCTTTTTTT
CDR3 protein: CSARDPANTEAFF

D gene: -
V gene: TRBV6-2/TRBV6-3
clone size: -
J gene: TRBJ2-3
CDR3 DNA: TGTGCCAGCAGTTGGCCCGAACGGGCCAGCACAGATACGCAGTATTTT
CDR3 protein: CASSWPERASTDTQYF

D gene: TRBD2
V gene: TRBV25-1
clone size: few
J gene: TRBJ2-5
CDR3 DNA: TGTGCCAGCAGTGAAGGAGCGGGGCAGTACCAAGAGACCCAGTACTTC
CDR3 protein: CASSEGAGQYQETQYF

D gene: -
V gene: TRBV5-5
clone size: -
J gene: TRBJ2-4
CDR3 DNA: TGTGCCAGCAGCGAACTGACTCTAGCCAAAAACATTCAGTACTTC
CDR3 protein: CASSELTLAKNIQYF

D gene: -
V gene: TRBV3-1
clone size: few
J gene: TRBJ1-2
CDR3 DNA: TGTGCCAGCAGCCCCCGTGGCCGAGAAAGCTATGGCTACACCTTC
CDR3 protein: CASSPRGRESYGYTF

D gene: -
V gene: TRBV20-1
clone size: few
J gene: TRBJ2-3
CDR3 DNA: TGCAGTGCTAGAGTCGGCGTCAGCCGCACAGATACGCAGTATTTT
CDR3 protein: CSARVGVSRTDTQYF

D gene: -
V gene: TRBV4-3
clone size: -
J gene: TRBJ2-7
CDR3 DNA: TGCGCCAGCAGCCAAGATTTAGTGCAGGGGGGCTACGAGCAGTACTTC
CDR3 protein: CASSQDLVQGGYEQYF

D gene: -
V gene: TRBV7-9
clone size: few
J gene: TRBJ1-1
CDR3 DNA: TGTGCCAGCAGCGGCAGGGTGGATGGGACTGAAGCTTTCTTT
CDR3 protein: CASSGRVDGTEAFF

D gene: -
V gene: TRBV12-3/TRBV12-4
clone size: few
J gene: TRBJ2-7
CDR3 DNA: TGTGCCAGCAGGACCGGTGGGGAAACCTACGAGCAGTACTTC
CDR3 protein: CASRTGGETYEQYF

D gene: -
V gene: TRBV27
clone size: -
J gene: TRBJ2-7
CDR3 DNA: TGTGCCAGCAGTTCGGGGTCAGCCTACGAGCAGTACTTC
CDR3 protein: CASSSGSAYEQYF

D gene: -
V gene: TRBV7-9
clone size: -
J gene: TRBJ2-1
CDR3 DNA: TGTGCCAGCACGGGGGTAGCTGAATCCTACAATGAGCAGTTCTTC
CDR3 protein: CASTGVAESYNEQFF

D gene: -
V gene: TRBV21-1
clone size: many
J gene: TRBJ1-1
CDR3 DNA: TGTGCCAGCTCCAGTGACTGGGAGGGGAACACTGAAGCTTTCTTT
CDR3 protein: CASSSDWEGNTEAFF

D gene: TRBD2
V gene: TRBV28
clone size: few
J gene: TRBJ2-1
CDR3 DNA: TGTGCCAGCAGGAGACTAGCGCGGTCCTACAATGAGCAGTTCTTC
CDR3 protein: CASRRLARSYNEQFF